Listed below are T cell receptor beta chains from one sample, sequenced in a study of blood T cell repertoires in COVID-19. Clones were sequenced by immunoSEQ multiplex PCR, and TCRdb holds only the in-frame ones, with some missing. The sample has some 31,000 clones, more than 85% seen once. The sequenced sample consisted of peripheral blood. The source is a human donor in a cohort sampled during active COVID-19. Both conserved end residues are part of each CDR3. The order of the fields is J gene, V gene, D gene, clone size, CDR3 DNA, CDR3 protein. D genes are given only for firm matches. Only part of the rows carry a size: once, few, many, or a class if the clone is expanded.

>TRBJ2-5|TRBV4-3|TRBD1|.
TGCGCCAGCAGCCAAGTGGGACAGGGTGCGGAGACCCAGTACTTC
CASSQVGQGAETQYF
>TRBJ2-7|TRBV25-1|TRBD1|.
TGTGCCAGCAGTGGCTTGAAGACAGGGTTGTACTACGAGCAGTACTTC
CASSGLKTGLYYEQYF
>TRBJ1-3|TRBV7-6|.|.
TGTGCCAGCAGCTTAGCATTTTGGCAGCGTAACGGGAGCACCATATATTTT
CASSLAFWQRNGSTIYF
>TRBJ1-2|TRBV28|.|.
TGTGCCAGCAGTTTACAGGGAGGCGACCTCTATGGCTACACCTTC
CASSLQGGDLYGYTF
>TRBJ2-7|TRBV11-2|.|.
TGTGCCAGCAGCTTAGGTGGAACTAGCACCCCCTACGAGCAGTACTTC
CASSLGGTSTPYEQYF
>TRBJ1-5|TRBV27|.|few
TGTGCCAGCAGTTTACTCAATCAGCCCCAGCATTTT
CASSLLNQPQHF
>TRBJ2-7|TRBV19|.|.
TGTGCCAGTAGTATGGACGCAGGGCTGAACGAGCAGTACTTC
CASSMDAGLNEQYF
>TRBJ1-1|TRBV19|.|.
TGTGCCAGTAGCCCTCTTGGGGGGGCTGAAGCTTTCTTT
CASSPLGGAEAFF
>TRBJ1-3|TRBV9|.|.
TGTGCCAGCAGCACTTTCGAGGTATTGGCTTCTGGAAACACCATATATTTT
CASSTFEVLASGNTIYF
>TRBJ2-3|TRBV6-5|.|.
TGTGCCAGCAGTTACGGGAAGGGGGATACGCAGTATTTT
CASSYGKGDTQYF
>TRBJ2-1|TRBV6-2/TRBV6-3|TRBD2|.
TGTGCCAGCAGTAAAGCGGGAGATAAGGGCAATGAGCAGTTCTTC
CASSKAGDKGNEQFF
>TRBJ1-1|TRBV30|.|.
TGTGCCTGGAGTGTAGGGGGGAACACTGAAGCTTTCTTT
CAWSVGGNTEAFF
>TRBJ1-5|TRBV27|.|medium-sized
TGTGCCAGCAGTTTATCAGAGTCCAATCAGCCCCAGCATTTT
CASSLSESNQPQHF
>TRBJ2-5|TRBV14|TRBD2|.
TGTGCCAGCAGCCAAACCGGGACTACTGGGGAGACCCAGTACTTC
CASSQTGTTGETQYF
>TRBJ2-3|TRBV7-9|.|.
TGTGCCAGCAGCTCTCTAGCGTTGGGAACAGATACGCAGTATTTT
CASSSLALGTDTQYF
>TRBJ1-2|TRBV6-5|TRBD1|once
TGTGCCAGCAGAAAACAGGGGACCAACTATGGCTACACCTTC
CASRKQGTNYGYTF
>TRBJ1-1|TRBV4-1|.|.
TGCGCCAGCAGCCTTCCGGACAGATTGAACACTGAAGCTTTCTTT
CASSLPDRLNTEAFF
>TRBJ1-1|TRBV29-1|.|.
TGCAGCGTTGTAGGACAGACCAACACTGAAGCTTTCTTT
CSVVGQTNTEAFF
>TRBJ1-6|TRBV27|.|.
TGTGCCAGCAGCCCTGGCGGGAGGACACCCCTCCACTTT
CASSPGGRTPLHF
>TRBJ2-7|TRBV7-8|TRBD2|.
TGTGCCAGCAGCTTAGGGGGGACTAGCGGGAGGAGCGGCTCCTACGAGCAGTACTTC
CASSLGGTSGRSGSYEQYF
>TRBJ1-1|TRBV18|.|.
TGTGCCAGCTCGTCTGAGTCAGGGAACACTGAAGCTTTCTTT
CASSSESGNTEAFF
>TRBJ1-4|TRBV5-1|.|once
TGCGCCAGCAGCTTGGCACAGAAGATAGATGAAAAACTGTTTTTT
CASSLAQKIDEKLFF
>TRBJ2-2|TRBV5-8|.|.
TGTGCCAGCAGAGCCGGGATCATGAACACCGGGGAGCTGTTTTTT
CASRAGIMNTGELFF
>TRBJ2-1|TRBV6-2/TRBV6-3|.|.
TGTGCCAGCAGTTACGATAGCTCCTACAATGAGCAGTTCTTC
CASSYDSSYNEQFF
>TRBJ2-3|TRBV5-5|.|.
TGTGCCAGCAGCCCCCGCTCAGGGCCCAGGACAGATACGCAGTATTTT
CASSPRSGPRTDTQYF